Below are 2 T cell receptor beta chains sequenced from a single sample in a study of blood T cell repertoires in COVID-19. Assay used: immunoSEQ multiplex PCR; TCRdb lists only in-frame clones, some missing. The data show 540,000 or so clones, less than 90% seen once. Sequencing was performed on peripheral blood. These receptor sequences come from a woman aged 45-60 years with COVID-19, enrolled during active disease.

The chain links TRBV6-5 to TRBJ1-6, with D tentatively TRBD1 (6 bases). Germline V gives CDR1 MNHEY, CDR2 SVGAGI. Trimming removed 6 bases from V and 14 bases from J, with 20 bases in between. The CDR3 extends over 14 amino acids. The CDR3 reads CASRVRGELVSLHF. For the CDR3, the DNA is TGTGCCAGCAGGGTCAGGGGAGAACTAGTTTCCCTCCACTTT.

This chain connects TRBV9 to TRBJ1-1; TRBD1 might be the D (5 bases). Germline lookup yields CDR1 SGDLS and CDR2 YYNGEE. The CDR3 spans 14 residues. V shed 0 bases and J shed 3 bases, with 9 bases lying between them. CDR3 residues: CASSVEGLDTEAFF. CDR3 sequence (DNA): TGTGCCAGCAGCGTAGAGGGGTTAGACACTGAAGCTTTCTTT.